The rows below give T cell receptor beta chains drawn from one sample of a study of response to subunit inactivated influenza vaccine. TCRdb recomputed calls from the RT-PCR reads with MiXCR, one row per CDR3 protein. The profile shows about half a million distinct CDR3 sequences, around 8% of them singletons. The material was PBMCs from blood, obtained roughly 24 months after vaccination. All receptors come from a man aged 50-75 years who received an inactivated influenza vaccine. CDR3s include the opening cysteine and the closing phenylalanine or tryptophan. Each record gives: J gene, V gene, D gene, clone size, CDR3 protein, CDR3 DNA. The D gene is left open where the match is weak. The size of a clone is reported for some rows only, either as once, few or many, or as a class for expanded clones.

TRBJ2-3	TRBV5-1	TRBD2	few	CASSISGKGTDTQYF	TGCGCCAGCAGCATTAGCGGGAAAGGGACAGATACGCAGTATTTT
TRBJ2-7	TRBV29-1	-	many	CSVEVTDTGNSYEQYF	TGCAGCGTTGAAGTAACTGACACAGGGAACTCCTACGAGCAGTACTTC
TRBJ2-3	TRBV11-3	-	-	CASSLGVSRFPSTDTQYF	TGTGCCAGCAGCTTAGGGGTCAGCCGTTTCCCTAGCACAGATACGCAGTATTTT
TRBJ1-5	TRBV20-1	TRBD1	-	CSVKRDRVDYQPQHF	TGCAGTGTTAAACGGGACAGGGTCGATTATCAGCCCCAGCATTTT
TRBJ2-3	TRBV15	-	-	CATSDPRKADTQYF	TGTGCCACCAGCGACCCTAGGAAGGCAGATACGCAGTATTTT
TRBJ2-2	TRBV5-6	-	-	CASSLGLGGSGQLRNTGELFF	TGTGCCAGCAGCTTGGGGCTCGGCGGCTCGGGCCAACTCAGAAACACCGGGGAGCTGTTTTTT
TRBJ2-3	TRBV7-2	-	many	CASSPGGNTQYF	TGTGCCAGCAGCCCTGGGGGGAATACGCAGTATTTT
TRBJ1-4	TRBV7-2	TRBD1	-	CASSFDRGLNEKLFF	TGTGCCAGCAGCTTCGACAGGGGGCTTAATGAAAAACTGTTTTTT
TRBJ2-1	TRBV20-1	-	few	CRATIQNYEQFF	TGCAGAGCCACCATCCAAAACTATGAGCAGTTCTTC
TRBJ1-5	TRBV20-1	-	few	CSARDTGQPQHF	TGCAGTGCTAGAGATACGGGTCAGCCCCAGCATTTT
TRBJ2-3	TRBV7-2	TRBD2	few	CASSSTSGGNSDTQYF	TGTGCCAGCAGCTCAACTAGCGGGGGGAATTCAGATACGCAGTATTTT
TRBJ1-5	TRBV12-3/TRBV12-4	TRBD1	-	CASSPGQADLGPQHF	TGTGCCAGCAGTCCCGGACAGGCGGATCTGGGGCCCCAGCATTTT
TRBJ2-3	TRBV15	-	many	CATSSSVISTDTQYF	TGTGCCACCAGCAGTTCCGTAATAAGCACAGATACGCAGTATTTT
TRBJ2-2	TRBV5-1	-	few	CASSLDLGRGTGELFF	TGCGCCAGCAGCTTGGATTTGGGGCGCGGCACCGGGGAGCTGTTTTTT
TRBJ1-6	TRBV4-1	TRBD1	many	CASSQDSGGGAFSYNSPLHF	TGCGCCAGCAGCCAAGATTCAGGGGGTGGAGCCTTCTCCTATAATTCACCCCTCCACTTT
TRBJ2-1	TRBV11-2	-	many	CASSLGGTGEQFF	TGTGCCAGCAGCTTAGGGGGGACCGGTGAGCAGTTCTTC